This T cell receptor beta chain is from a study of blood T cell repertoires in COVID-19. About the research overall: Samples taken during acute and convalescent COVID-19 were collected in the United States, Italy and Spain. Sample material is recorded as cDNA or gDNA derived from T cells, B-cell-depleted T cells, or PBMCs.

Germline CDR1 reads MNHNY; CDR2 reads SVGAGI (reference sequence). V trimming: 7 bases; J trimming: 0 bases; junction bases outside the gene matches: 5. There are 14 residues in the CDR3. Assay used: immunoSEQ multiplex PCR; TCRdb lists only in-frame clones, some missing. This table has more than 300,000 clones, around 86% appearing once. This receptor was taken from a woman aged 50 to 60 with COVID-19, enrolled during active disease. Sequencing was performed on peripheral blood. The genes are TRBV6-6 and TRBJ1-1, with 7 bases matching TRBD1. This CDR3 reads CASTIQGLNTEAFF. In DNA form, the CDR3 reads TGTGCCAGCACCATACAGGGGCTGAACACTGAAGCTTTCTTT.